This T cell receptor delta chain appears in the sequencing data of a study of γδ T cells in repeated Plasmodium falciparum infection. Gammadelta T cells were flow-sorted from PBMC into Vgamma9/Vdelta2+ and Vdelta2-negative populations for bulk analysis. TCRdb redid the clone calls on the multiplex PCR reads with CATT. Seen here are 45,000 to 60,000 delta-chain clones, about 2% observed once, and the top ten hold less than 30%. Per germline, CDR1 TSWWSYY and CDR2 QGS. This CDR3 is built from 18 residues. This chain uses TRDV1 with TRDJ1; TRDD3 agrees at 8 bases. As TCRdb names no J gene, one was assigned here on the basis of a DNA match to germline. The receptor was derived from a pool of human donors (malaria-infected and uninfected, not separated). Sequencing input: gamma-delta T cells from blood. The CDR3 loop is CAEILPTRLGIPPDKLIF. The CDR3 DNA reads as TGTGCCGAGATCCTCCCTACCCGACTGGGGATACCCCCCGATAAACTCATCTTT.